This T cell receptor (beta chain) was profiled in a study of T cell changes during pregnancy in multiple sclerosis. Per the germline V gene, CDR1 is WSHSY and CDR2 is SAAADI. The CDR3 has 18 amino acids. J was trimmed by 0 bases and V by 2 bases; bases with no gene match: 6. Profiled with immunoSEQ multiplex PCR; TCRdb holds only in-frame clones, not every one. The sample includes 35,000 or so clones, 93% of them seen just once. This specimen was CD4+ T cells from peripheral blood mononuclear cells, taken in the first trimester of pregnancy. This chain joins TRBV10-2 and TRBJ2-2; 10 bases align to TRBD2. This TCR was sampled from a female donor with multiple sclerosis, enrolled in a pregnancy study. The CDR3 region is CASSEVWLAGANTGELFF. The CDR3 DNA sequence: TGCGCCAGCAGTGAGGTCTGGCTAGCGGGGGCGAACACCGGGGAGCTGTTTTTT.